This TCR beta chain was sequenced for a study of cytotoxic CD8 clonotypes in ibrutinib-treated CLL. Study-wide points: Higher circulating CD8+ T-cell counts strongly accompanied higher baseline clonality, above age-matched healthy donors.

Germline loops: CDR1 SNHLY, CDR2 FYNNEI. The CDR3 totals 14 residues. Trimming took 2 bases from V and 5 from J, leaving 12 bases between them. To note about this clone: Its target is unknown.

Using immunoSEQ multiplex PCR, the repertoire was profiled, and TCRdb retains in-frame clones only, with some absent. The repertoire includes 200,000 to 250,000 clones, roughly 65% of them detected once, and approximately 6% sits in the top ten. The receptor comes from a human donor with chronic lymphocytic leukemia. The rearrangement links TRBV2 to TRBJ1-1; tentative D call: TRBD1 (6 bases). Sequenced material: PBMCs, taken after 12 months of ibrutinib treatment. CDR3 in amino acids: CASSETGRGTEAFF. The CDR3 nucleotides read TGTGCCAGCAGTGAAACGGGCAGGGGTACTGAAGCTTTCTTT.